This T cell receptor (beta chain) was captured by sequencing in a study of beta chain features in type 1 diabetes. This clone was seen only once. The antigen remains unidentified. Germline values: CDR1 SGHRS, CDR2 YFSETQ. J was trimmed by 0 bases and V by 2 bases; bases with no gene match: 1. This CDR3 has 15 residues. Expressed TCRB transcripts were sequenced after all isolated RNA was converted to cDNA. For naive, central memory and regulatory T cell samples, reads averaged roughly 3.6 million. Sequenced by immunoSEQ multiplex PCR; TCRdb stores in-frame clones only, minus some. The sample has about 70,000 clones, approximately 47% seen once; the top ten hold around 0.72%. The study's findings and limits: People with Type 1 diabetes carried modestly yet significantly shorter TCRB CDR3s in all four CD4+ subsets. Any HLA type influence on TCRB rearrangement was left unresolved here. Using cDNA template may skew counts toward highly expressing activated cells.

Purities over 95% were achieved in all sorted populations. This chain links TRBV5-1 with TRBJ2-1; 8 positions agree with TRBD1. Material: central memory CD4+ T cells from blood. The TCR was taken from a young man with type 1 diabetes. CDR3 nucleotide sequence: TGCGCCAGCAGCTTCGGGACAGGCTCCTACAATGAGCAGTTCTTC. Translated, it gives CASSFGTGSYNEQFF.